These T cell receptor beta chains were read from a single sample in a study of T cell responses to AZD1222 COVID-19 vaccine. Libraries were prepared by immunoSEQ multiplex PCR; TCRdb keeps only in-frame clonotypes and omits some of them. The table has roughly 70,000 clones, 75% to 85% seen once; the top ten hold over 13%. Source: peripheral blood, taken 28 days after the second AZD1222 dose. The receptors stem from an adult who received the AZD1222 COVID-19 vaccine. Each CDR3 is given with its conserved first and last residue. Fields, in order: J gene, V gene, D gene, clone size, CDR3 protein, CDR3 DNA. A D gene is named only where the DNA matches it firmly. The size field is filled for only some rows; it gives once, few, many or a size class.

TRBJ2-7 | TRBV5-4 | TRBD1 | NA | CASSRKQGYTTYEQYF | TGTGCCAGCAGCCGGAAACAGGGGTATACCACCTACGAGCAGTACTTC
TRBJ2-4 | TRBV6-5 | NA | NA | CASAGGGAKNIQYF | TGTGCCAGCGCCGGTGGCGGGGCCAAAAACATTCAGTACTTC
TRBJ2-3 | TRBV7-2 | TRBD2 | NA | CASSLRGRGVTDTQYF | TGTGCCAGCAGCTTACGTGGGCGGGGGGTCACAGATACGCAGTATTTT
TRBJ2-4 | TRBV4-1 | TRBD2 | NA | CASSQGIAGGRQRNIQYF | TGCGCCAGCAGCCAAGGGATAGCGGGGGGCCGACAAAGAAACATTCAGTACTTC
TRBJ1-1 | TRBV7-9 | TRBD1 | NA | CASSNRGTEAFF | TGTGCCAGCAGTAACAGGGGTACTGAAGCTTTCTTT
TRBJ2-7 | TRBV19 | TRBD1 | NA | CASSPGTGGSYEQYF | TGTGCCAGTAGTCCCGGGACAGGGGGCTCCTACGAGCAGTACTTC
TRBJ2-7 | TRBV10-1 | NA | NA | CASSESGAIGDEQYF | TGCGCCAGCAGTGAGTCGGGGGCTATAGGGGACGAGCAGTACTTC
TRBJ1-1 | TRBV6-5 | NA | NA | CASITETNTEAFF | TGTGCCAGCATTACAGAGACGAACACTGAAGCTTTCTTT
TRBJ1-2 | TRBV28 | NA | few | CASSFLASRRLYGYTF | TGTGCCAGCAGTTTCCTTGCGTCCAGGAGGCTCTATGGCTACACCTTC
TRBJ2-7 | TRBV6-6 | NA | NA | CASSYPPGFRDYEQYF | TGTGCCAGCAGTTACCCCCCTGGGTTCAGGGACTACGAGCAGTACTTC
TRBJ1-4 | TRBV7-2 | TRBD1 | once | CASSLGPPGGNEKLFF | TGTGCCAGCAGCTTAGGACCCCCAGGGGGCAATGAAAAACTGTTTTTT
TRBJ1-3 | TRBV18 | NA | few | CASSLLFGDSGNTIYF | TGTGCCAGCTCATTGTTGTTTGGGGACTCTGGAAACACCATATATTTT
TRBJ2-2 | TRBV11-3 | NA | NA | CASSLFSSGELFF | TGTGCCAGCAGCTTATTCTCATCCGGGGAGCTGTTTTTT
TRBJ1-4 | TRBV7-2 | NA | NA | CASSAHLWEKLFF | TGTGCCAGCAGCGCCCATCTGTGGGAAAAACTGTTTTTT
TRBJ2-1 | TRBV27 | TRBD2 | NA | CATTRGGGNEQFF | TGTGCCACCACCCGGGGGGGCGGCAATGAGCAGTTCTTC
TRBJ1-4 | TRBV6-5 | NA | NA | CATQRAFNEKLFF | TGTGCCACCCAGAGGGCTTTCAATGAAAAACTGTTTTTT
TRBJ2-3 | TRBV6-4 | TRBD1 | NA | CASSGTGYSTDTQYF | TGTGCCAGCAGTGGGACAGGGTATAGCACAGATACGCAGTATTTT
TRBJ2-7 | TRBV5-1 | NA | NA | CASMGDGLSYEQYF | TGCGCCAGCATGGGGGACGGCCTCTCCTACGAGCAGTACTTC
TRBJ2-2 | TRBV18 | NA | NA | CASSHRFANTGELFF | TGTGCCAGCTCACACAGGTTCGCGAACACCGGGGAGCTGTTTTTT
TRBJ2-7 | TRBV2 | NA | few | CASTDRLYEQYF | TGTGCCAGCACCGACCGGCTCTACGAGCAGTACTTC
TRBJ1-1 | TRBV14 | NA | NA | CASARDTSNTEAFF | TGTGCCAGCGCACGGGACACCTCGAACACTGAAGCTTTCTTT
TRBJ2-6 | TRBV7-9 | TRBD2 | NA | CASSTDLGLAGGSGANVLTF | TGTGCCAGCAGCACCGATCTGGGACTAGCGGGAGGCTCTGGGGCCAACGTCCTGACTTTC
TRBJ1-6 | TRBV12-5 | TRBD1 | NA | CASGLTGGGSPLHF | TGTGCTAGTGGACTGACAGGGGGCGGTTCACCCCTCCACTTT
TRBJ2-5 | TRBV18 | TRBD1 | NA | CASSQGAQETQYF | TGTGCCAGCTCACAGGGGGCCCAAGAGACCCAGTACTTC
TRBJ1-6 | TRBV11-2 | NA | NA | CASSLEPGSNSPLHF | TGTGCCAGCAGCTTAGAACCGGGATCTAATTCACCCCTCCACTTT
TRBJ2-4 | TRBV10-3 | TRBD2 | NA | CAISESSLAGAKNIQYF | TGTGCCATCAGTGAGTCGAGTCTAGCGGGAGCCAAAAACATTCAGTACTTC
TRBJ2-7 | TRBV2 | TRBD1 | NA | CASIQDRGGHEQYF | TGTGCCAGCATCCAGGACAGGGGAGGCCACGAGCAGTACTTC
TRBJ1-6 | TRBV18 | TRBD1 | NA | CASRSWDSLYNSPLHF | TGTGCCAGCCGAAGTTGGGACAGCCTCTATAATTCACCCCTCCACTTT
TRBJ2-5 | TRBV5-8 | TRBD1 | NA | CASSSGTGHLGTQYF | TGTGCCAGCAGTTCCGGGACAGGACATCTCGGGACCCAGTACTTC
TRBJ2-1 | TRBV9 | NA | NA | CASSVEGGPYNEQFF | TGTGCCAGCAGCGTCGAGGGGGGGCCGTACAATGAGCAGTTCTTC
TRBJ2-3 | TRBV24-1 | NA | NA | CATSKGGTSTDTQYF | TGTGCCACCAGCAAGGGGGGGACTAGCACAGATACGCAGTATTTT
TRBJ1-1 | TRBV28 | TRBD1 | NA | CASSSWTGEAFF | TGTGCCAGCAGCTCTTGGACAGGTGAAGCTTTCTTT
TRBJ2-5 | TRBV7-7 | TRBD2 | NA | CASSLLAGGQETQYF | TGTGCTAGCAGCTTACTAGCGGGGGGGCAAGAGACCCAGTACTTC
TRBJ1-4 | TRBV2 | NA | NA | CASSSGTAGKLFF | TGTGCCAGCAGTAGCGGGACTGCGGGAAAACTGTTTTTT
TRBJ2-2 | TRBV6-5 | NA | NA | CASSYGAGDSGELFF | TGTGCCAGCAGTTATGGGGCAGGGGATTCCGGGGAGCTGTTTTTT
TRBJ1-1 | TRBV30 | NA | NA | CAWRNRVNTEAFF | TGTGCCTGGAGGAACAGGGTGAACACTGAAGCTTTCTTT
TRBJ1-3 | TRBV28 | NA | NA | CASSLTSAGTSGNTIYF | TGTGCCAGCAGTCTAACTTCGGCAGGGACCTCTGGAAACACCATATATTTT
TRBJ2-3 | TRBV7-9 | NA | NA | CASRPDNTDTQYF | TGTGCCAGCAGACCAGACAACACAGATACGCAGTATTTT
TRBJ2-5 | TRBV19 | NA | NA | CASSMGGGETQYF | TGTGCCAGTAGTATGGGAGGTGGGGAGACCCAGTACTTC
TRBJ1-1 | TRBV6-6 | NA | NA | CASKRDLSTEAFF | TGTGCCAGCAAACGAGACCTGAGTACTGAAGCTTTCTTT
TRBJ1-2 | TRBV5-6 | TRBD1 | NA | CASSLGQGGYGYTF | TGTGCCAGCAGCTTGGGACAGGGGGGCTATGGCTACACCTTC
TRBJ1-6 | TRBV20-1 | NA | NA | CSASPGFGSGSSPLHF | TGCAGTGCTAGTCCGGGATTCGGGTCTGGAAGCTCACCCCTCCACTTT